This TCR beta chain derives from a study of T cell responses to AZD1222 COVID-19 vaccine. From germline, CDR1 is SGHKS and CDR2 YYEKEE (reference sequence). This CDR3 is 15 amino acids long. Trimming removed 0 bases from V and 5 bases from J; junction bases left unmatched: 6. Using immunoSEQ multiplex PCR, the repertoire was profiled, and TCRdb retains in-frame clones only, with some absent. The sample holds under 100,000 clones; around nine tenths are singletons and the top ten take roughly 5%. This sequence joins TRBV5-5 and TRBJ1-2; the match to TRBD1 covers 8 bases. Specimen: peripheral blood, collected on day 0 of AZD1222 vaccination. The origin of this receptor is an adult in good health. CDR3 coding DNA: TGTGCCAGCAGCTTGGGGGCAGGGGGCGGTTATGGCTACACCTTC. Encoded protein: CASSLGAGGGYGYTF.